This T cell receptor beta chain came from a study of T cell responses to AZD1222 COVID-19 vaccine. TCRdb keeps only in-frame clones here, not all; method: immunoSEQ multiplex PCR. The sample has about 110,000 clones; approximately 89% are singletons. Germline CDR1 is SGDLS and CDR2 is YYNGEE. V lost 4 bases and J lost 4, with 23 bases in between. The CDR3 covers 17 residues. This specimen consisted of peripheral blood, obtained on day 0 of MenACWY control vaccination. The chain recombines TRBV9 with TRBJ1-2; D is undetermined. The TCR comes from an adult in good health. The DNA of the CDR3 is TGTGCCAGCAGCCCTGTGGCGCCTAGTACAGTACGCTATGGCTACACCTTC. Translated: CASSPVAPSTVRYGYTF.